A selection of T cell receptor beta chains follows, all from one sample in a study of blood T cell repertoires in COVID-19. Method: immunoSEQ multiplex PCR; TCRdb's copy keeps in-frame clones and lacks some. This sample yields around 400,000 clones, of which about nine tenths are seen a single time; 1.5% to 2% belongs to the top ten. The sample comprised PBMCs or T cells enriched from blood (not recorded which). The receptors here all came from a woman in her 30s who had recovered from COVID-19. Both conserved end residues are part of each CDR3. A D gene is named only where the DNA matches it firmly. The size field is filled for only some rows; it gives once, few, many or a size class.

. | TRBJ2-3 | TRBV19 | TRBD2 | CASSDKRGGSTDTQYF | TGTGCCAGTAGCGACAAGCGGGGGGGTAGCACAGATACGCAGTATTTT
once | TRBJ2-7 | TRBV7-2 | . | CASSLAGGPSNYEQYF | TGTGCCAGCAGCTTAGCCGGGGGACCCAGTAATTACGAGCAGTACTTC
. | TRBJ2-7 | TRBV27 | . | CASSPTLRGSSYEQYF | TGTGCCAGCAGTCCGACCCTCCGCGGCAGCTCCTACGAGCAGTACTTC
. | TRBJ1-4 | TRBV30 | . | CAWSVRGVNEKLFF | TGTGCCTGGAGTGTACGGGGGGTTAATGAAAAACTGTTTTTT
. | TRBJ1-1 | TRBV7-9 | TRBD1 | CASSPRTGPPTEAFF | TGTGCCAGCAGCCCACGGACAGGGCCGCCGACTGAAGCTTTCTTT
few | TRBJ1-2 | TRBV27 | . | CASSLNVEPNYGYTF | TGTGCCAGCAGCCTAAACGTCGAGCCCAACTATGGCTACACCTTC
. | TRBJ1-5 | TRBV6-2/TRBV6-3 | . | CASNYEPPRGVTQPQHF | TGTGCCAGCAATTACGAACCCCCGCGGGGGGTGACTCAGCCCCAGCATTTT
. | TRBJ2-2 | TRBV6-4 | . | CASSSGAGELFF | TGTGCCAGCAGTTCAGGGGCCGGGGAGCTGTTTTTT
. | TRBJ2-7 | TRBV5-1 | TRBD2 | CASRRLAVSYEQYF | TGCGCCAGCCGTCGACTAGCGGTCTCCTACGAGCAGTACTTC
. | TRBJ1-2 | TRBV12-3/TRBV12-4 | . | CASIPGVGGGYTF | TGTGCCAGCATCCCCGGGGTGGGAGGGGGCTACACCTTC
. | TRBJ2-2 | TRBV4-1 | TRBD1 | CASSQPRGQGNSPGELFF | TGCGCCAGCAGCCAACCTCGGGGACAGGGTAATTCCCCCGGGGAGCTGTTTTTT
. | TRBJ2-7 | TRBV3-1/TRBV3-2 | . | CASSHGAPLTYEQYF | TGTGCCAGCAGCCATGGAGCACCCCTGACTTACGAGCAGTACTTC
. | TRBJ1-2 | TRBV5-1 | TRBD1 | CASSLLPGQGSF | TGCGCCAGCAGCTTGCTACCCGGACAGGGATCCTTC
. | TRBJ1-3 | TRBV6-6 | TRBD1 | CASSLPVTGSPGNTIYF | TGTGCCAGCAGTCTCCCCGTGACAGGGTCGCCTGGAAACACCATATATTTT
few | TRBJ2-7 | TRBV28 | TRBD2 | CASMTSRKGSYEQYF | TGTGCCAGCATGACTAGCAGAAAGGGTTCCTACGAGCAGTACTTC
. | TRBJ2-1 | TRBV7-6 | TRBD2 | CASSLTSGGATYNEQFF | TGTGCCAGCAGCTTGACTAGCGGGGGGGCAACCTACAATGAGCAGTTCTTC
. | TRBJ1-6 | TRBV3-1/TRBV3-2 | . | CASSHHQIIPGTSCNHHNSPLHF | TGTGCCAGCAGTCACCACCAAATAATACCGGGAACCTCGTGCAATCATCATAATTCACCCCTCCACTTT
. | TRBJ2-1 | TRBV29-1 | . | CSVEEVGSYEQFF | TGCAGCGTTGAAGAGGTAGGGAGTTATGAGCAGTTCTTC
. | TRBJ1-1 | TRBV6-5 | . | CASSYSGVNTEAFF | TGTGCCAGCAGTTACTCGGGCGTGAACACTGAAGCTTTCTTT
. | TRBJ2-7 | TRBV2 | TRBD2 | CASSEVVKLAGNEQYF | TGTGCCAGCAGTGAAGTAGTAAAACTAGCGGGGAACGAGCAGTACTTC
once | TRBJ2-5 | TRBV24-1 | . | CATSARGYGTQYF | TGTGCCACCAGTGCGAGGGGGTACGGGACCCAGTACTTC
. | TRBJ2-5 | TRBV7-9 | . | CASSLAGETQYF | TGTGCCAGCAGCTTAGCCGGAGAGACCCAGTACTTC
. | TRBJ2-7 | TRBV30 | TRBD1 | CAWRDKTGSSYEQYF | TGTGCCTGGAGGGACAAGACAGGGAGCTCCTACGAGCAGTACTTC
. | TRBJ2-3 | TRBV2 | TRBD2 | CASSVGAGGFTDTQYF | TGTGCCAGCAGTGTAGGGGCGGGAGGTTTCACAGATACGCAGTATTTT
. | TRBJ1-1 | TRBV6-2/TRBV6-3 | TRBD1 | CASSYGRTGGVTEAFF | TGTGCCAGCAGTTACGGCCGGACAGGGGGCGTCACTGAAGCTTTCTTT
. | TRBJ2-7 | TRBV5-1 | . | CASRAPAQGPRDMYF | TGCGCCAGCAGAGCCCCCGCGCAAGGGCCCAGGGATATGTACTTC
. | TRBJ2-3 | TRBV20-1 | TRBD2 | CSASRTSGSTDTQYF | TGCAGTGCTAGTCGGACTAGCGGGAGCACAGATACGCAGTATTTT
. | TRBJ1-1 | TRBV30 | . | CAWILIGFSEAFF | TGTGCCTGGATTTTAATTGGCTTCTCTGAAGCTTTCTTT
once | TRBJ2-1 | TRBV30 | . | CAWSGQGNEQFF | TGTGCCTGGAGTGGCCAGGGCAATGAGCAGTTCTTC
. | TRBJ2-2 | TRBV11-3 | . | CASSSFLLGVTGELFF | TGTGCCAGCAGCTCCTTCCTCCTCGGAGTCACCGGGGAGCTGTTTTTT
. | TRBJ1-1 | TRBV18 | TRBD1 | CASSPPGQGRTEAFF | TGTGCCAGCTCACCACCAGGACAGGGAAGAACGGAAGCTTTCTTT
. | TRBJ2-1 | TRBV3-1/TRBV3-2 | TRBD1 | CASSQDKGDRGLAHNEQFF | TGTGCCAGCAGCCAAGATAAGGGAGACAGGGGACTCGCGCACAATGAGCAGTTCTTC
. | TRBJ1-1 | TRBV4-1 | TRBD1 | CASSQEGALTGTGKTDTEAFF | TGCGCCAGCAGCCAAGAAGGGGCCTTGACCGGGACAGGGAAGACGGACACTGAAGCTTTCTTT
. | TRBJ2-2 | TRBV11-2 | TRBD1 | CAIIEVGGGRKNTGELFF | TGTGCCATCATTGAGGTAGGGGGCGGAAGAAAGAACACCGGGGAGCTGTTTTTT
. | TRBJ1-2 | TRBV28 | TRBD1 | CASSLLQGIYYGYTF | TGTGCCAGCAGTTTATTACAGGGGATATACTATGGCTACACCTTC
. | TRBJ1-1 | TRBV5-1 | . | CASSLYGDTEAFF | TGCGCCAGCAGCTTGTACGGGGACACTGAAGCTTTCTTT
. | TRBJ1-5 | TRBV10-2 | TRBD1 | CASRGQGNQPQHF | TGCGCCAGCAGGGGACAGGGGAATCAGCCCCAGCATTTT
. | TRBJ1-1 | TRBV5-1 | TRBD1 | CASSSYRGPALIEAFF | TGCGCCAGCAGCTCGTACAGGGGGCCGGCCCTAATTGAAGCTTTCTTT
. | TRBJ1-3 | TRBV10-3 | TRBD1 | CAASASGQGTGNTIYF | TGTGCCGCATCGGCCAGCGGACAGGGTACTGGAAACACCATATATTTT
. | TRBJ2-2 | TRBV2 | TRBD2 | CASSEALLAGDTGELFF | TGTGCCAGCAGTGAAGCGCTACTAGCGGGGGACACCGGGGAGCTGTTTTTT